This T cell receptor beta chain was observed in a study of identical twins. The CDR3 sequence is 15 residues long. The germline CDR1 and CDR2 sequences are SGHRS and YFSETQ. The V and J ends lost 2 bases and 5 bases, in that order; junction bases with no gene match: 9. From the 5' RACE reads, TCRdb called clonotypes with MiXCR, one entry per CDR3 protein. This sample has hundreds of thousands of distinct CDR3 sequences, with roughly 20% found just once. This clonotype was found a few times. No antigen is known for it. Study-level results: Cross-sectional statistics, not tracking of the same donors, supported the conclusions.

The data also belong to a second study, concerning T cells expressing NK-cell markers.

This chain uses TRBV5-1 with TRBJ2-5; 7 bases are shared with TRBD1. The source is a woman under 30 in good health. Specimen: PBMCs. CDR3: CASSLQTGKRETQYF. CDR3 sequence (DNA): TGCGCCAGCAGCTTACAGACAGGGAAGAGGGAGACCCAGTACTTC.